This T cell receptor beta chain was sequenced during a study of shared clonotypes between healthy human individuals. The assay was run at deep level. Clones were sequenced by immunoSEQ multiplex PCR, and TCRdb holds only the in-frame ones, with some missing. In the table there are 2 million to 2.5 million clones, 85% to 95% of which are singletons. Germline loops: CDR1 SGHVS, CDR2 FQNEAQ. The CDR3 spans 16 residues. The V end was cut by 4 bases, the J end by 4 bases, with 17 bases between. Study observations and caveats: Relative to memory subsets, naive subsets generally showed larger estimated richness.

With respect to this clone: The antigen remains undetermined.

The rearrangement links TRBV7-8 to TRBJ1-3; the D gene is possibly TRBD1 (6 bases). What was sequenced was naive CD4+ T cells from PBMCs. Subset in this sample: CD45RA+ positively selected. This TCR was sampled from a man younger than 35 in good health. Some clones in this sample may be carry-over from other donors' samples. DNA for the CDR3: TGTGCCAGCAGCTACGGATTGCCGGGACACGGAAACACCATATATTTT. Translated, it gives CASSYGLPGHGNTIYF.